This T cell receptor beta chain was observed in a study of post-analysis software for immune sequencing data. Whole-study results and caveats: Controls significantly exceeded multiple sclerosis patients in normalized Chao1 diversity. TRBV segments more frequent in patients than in controls numbered five and included TRBV5-6, TRBV5-1 and TRBV20-1.

In its sample, this clonotype was seen a few times. What it recognizes is unknown. This CDR3 contains 17 residues. V was clipped by 2 bases and J by 1 base, with 14 bases between them. Germline CDR1 is KGHSH and CDR2 is LQKENI. Unique molecular identifiers featured in each of the TCR beta cDNA libraries. Input of roughly 1 to 11 million T cells yielded around 460,000 cDNA molecules. MiXCR was run by TCRdb on the PCR reads, yielding one entry per CDR3 protein. The table records some 450,000 distinct CDR3 sequences, around 40% of them present only once. This chain connects TRBV18 to TRBJ1-4, with D hard to call. The source material was blood. This clonotype was sampled from a girl aged 5-17 years with multiple sclerosis. The CDR3 DNA follows: TGTGCCAGCTCACCAAACCAAATCCGGGGAACTAATGAAAAACTGTTTTTT. As protein: CASSPNQIRGTNEKLFF.